This T cell receptor beta chain was profiled in a study of OX40 agonist ivuxolimab in advanced cancers. Germline V lookup: CDR1 SGHRS, CDR2 YFSETQ. Trimming stripped 0 bases from V and 6 bases from J, with 16 bases between. CDR3 length equals 15 residues. Using immunoSEQ multiplex PCR, the repertoire was profiled, and TCRdb retains in-frame clones only, with some absent. The sample has some 74,000 clones, roughly 78% seen once. The sample was CD4+ or CD8+ T cells sorted from blood, taken in a trial of the OX40 agonist ivuxolimab. V usage is TRBV5-1 and J usage is TRBJ2-7; D may be TRBD2 (5 bases). The sequence was collected from an adult with an advanced solid tumor such as melanoma, head and neck, liver or kidney cancer. CDR3 DNA sequence: TGCGCCAGCAGCTTGGGTGAGGGAGCAGTTCTCGAGCAGTACTTC. This sequence encodes CASSLGEGAVLEQYF.